This T cell receptor beta chain is drawn from a study of blood T cells in healthy people across ages. Study outcomes and limitations: Aged donors had fewer naive CD4+ cells and lower diversity than long-lived donors. Per million T cells, TCR beta diversity dropped about linearly as age rose. Nothing was known about donor CMV status, and this possibly confounded expanded clonotype changes.

Every donor provided ten milliliters of peripheral blood. The V segment lost 2 bases and the J segment 5 bases; nucleotides outside the gene matches: 10. Looked up from germline, CDR1 is KGHSH and CDR2 is LQKENI. The CDR3 spans 16 residues. With a J-beta primer mix and a sample-barcoded 5' primer, a second PCR ran about 6 to 11 cycles. TCRdb analysed the 5' RACE reads with MiXCR anew, one entry per CDR3 protein. The sample includes roughly 1,500,000 distinct CDR3 sequences, approximately 40% of them seen just once. With respect to this clonotype: The antigen remains unidentified.

Source material: blood. The receptor comes from a woman aged 18-30 years in good health. V gene TRBV18 combines with J gene TRBJ2-5; TRBD1 aligns across 8 bases. CDR3 sequence (DNA): TGTGCCAGCTCACCAAATCAGGGGGCGGTTTATGAGACCCAGTACTTC. Amino acid sequence: CASSPNQGAVYETQYF.